This TCR beta chain appears in the sequencing data of a study of blood T cell repertoires in COVID-19. The overall study: COVID-19 samples collected from the United States, Italy and Spain covered acute and convalescent phases.

CDR3 length: 15 residues. Germline CDR1 MGHRA, CDR2 YSYEKL. Trimming at V came to 3 bases and at J to 2 bases, leaving 5 bases not matched to a gene. Study processing details: Amplification of reference gene primers was used by the study to estimate nucleated cell counts. Using immunoSEQ multiplex PCR, the repertoire was profiled, and TCRdb retains in-frame clones only, with some absent. V and J calls and clone size follow that table, whereas D and trimming were derived from the DNA. Here the sample spans 150,000 to 200,000 clones, about four fifths being singletons. This clonotype was obtained from a woman aged 40 to 50 with COVID-19, enrolled during active disease. This sequence joins TRBV4-1 and TRBJ2-7; 9 nucleotides match TRBD1. Material: peripheral blood. CDR3: CASSQRQGGPYEQYF. In nucleotides, the CDR3 is TGCGCCAGCAGCCAGAGACAGGGGGGCCCCTACGAGCAGTACTTC.